This T cell receptor beta chain was identified in a study of CD8+CD57+ T cells in acquired aplastic anemia. Overall study: Sorted CD4+ and CD8+ cells yielded DNA averaging around 3.2 ug. Read counts for CD4+ cells (from healthy donors) averaged about 11 million. Overall study results and limits: Shared by patients and controls, roughly 28 CD8+ CDR3s were abundant in patients.

This clonotype was observed at least ten times. Antigen: not known. Genomic DNA, serving as template, underwent TCR beta VDJ and CDR3 profiling. TCRdb independently ran MiXCR on the reads; one entry per CDR3 protein. The table includes around 200,000 distinct CDR3 sequences, 54% detected once. The material sequenced was sorted CD4+, CD8+, or CD8+CD57+ T cells (not recorded which) from PBMCs. The receptor was derived from a human donor in good health, serving as a control.

As DNA, the CDR3 is TGTGCCAGTAGGTCCCAGGGACAGGCGAACACTGAAGCTTTCTTT. Encoded protein: CASRSQGQANTEAFF. The gene calls are TRBV19 and TRBJ1-1; 8 nucleotides align to TRBD1. This CDR3 comprises 15 residues. V shed 6 bases, J shed 1 base, and the junction held 7 bases outside the gene matches. CDR1 and CDR2 from the germline V gene are LNHDA and SQIVND (reference sequence).